The 21 T cell receptor beta chains reported below all come from one sample, sequenced in a study of molecular identifiers for immune sequencing clone quantification. TCRdb recomputed calls from the PCR reads with MiXCR, one row per CDR3 protein. The data contain 490,000 or so distinct CDR3 sequences, around 23% of them seen just once; the ten biggest clones take up under 0.85%. Sequenced material: naive CD8+ T cells from blood, with Jurkat cell RNA spiked in. The subset: FACS-sorted CD8+CD4-CCR7+CD45RA+ naive T cells. Receptors were obtained from a human donor in good health. Some libraries in this study had Jurkat cell RNA spiked in.

This clonotype was detected once. This chain uses TRBV12-5 with TRBJ2-1; D remains ambiguous. CDR3 length: 17 residues. V was cut by 0 bases and J by 3 bases, with 15 bases left in between. Germline values: CDR1 LGHNT, CDR2 FRNRAP. The CDR3: CASGLVLGQDLYNEQFF. CDR3 in DNA: TGTGCTAGTGGTTTGGTACTTGGGCAGGACCTCTACAATGAGCAGTTCTTC.

This clonotype was counted only a few times. The chain is built from TRBV19 and TRBJ1-4; D is undetermined. Trimming pared 3 bases from V and 0 bases from J, leaving 11 bases between. Germline V gene lookup returns CDR1 LNHDA and CDR2 SQIVND (reference sequence). There are 16 residues in the CDR3. This CDR3 reads CASSMGRPSTNEKLFF. The CDR3 DNA reads TGTGCCAGTAGTATGGGCAGGCCTTCAACTAATGAAAAACTGTTTTTT.

This clonotype was detected many times. The rearrangement joins TRBV7-2 to TRBJ2-1; 8 bases are a match to TRBD2. Per the germline V gene, CDR1 is SGHTA and CDR2 is FQGNSA. V lost 3 bases and J lost 7; bases outside the gene matches: 8. This CDR3 region has 15 residues. CDR3 nucleotide sequence: TGTGCCAGCAGCTTCGGACTAGCCGACCTTAATGAGCAGTTCTTC. Protein sequence: CASSFGLADLNEQFF.

About this clonotype: Sequence at one end of the junction differs from germline and may be a read error. CDR3: CASSAGITQPQPF. The CDR3, as DNA: TGTGCTAGCAGCGCGGGGATCACTCAGCCCCAGCCTTTT. V gene TRBV4-2 combines with J gene TRBJ1-5; no definite D call. The CDR3 runs 13 residues. Looked up from germline, CDR1 is LGHNA and CDR2 is YNFKEQ.

Many counts were recorded for this clonotype. V gene TRBV28 combines with J gene TRBJ1-5, with D tentatively TRBD1 (6 bases). Trimming took off 3 bases at V and 3 bases at J, with 15 bases between the two ends. This CDR3 spans 16 amino acids. The germline V gene has CDR1 MDHEN and CDR2 SYDVKM. CDR3 amino acids: CASSFRGALDNQPQHF. CDR3 bases: TGTGCCAGCAGTTTTCGGGGGGCCCTCGACAATCAGCCCCAGCATTTT. Full variable domain (missing parts from reference TRBV28 and TRBJ1-5): DVKVTQSSRYLVKRTGEKVFLECVQDMDHENMFWYRQDPGLGLRLIYFSYDVKMKEKGDIPEGYSVSREKKERFSLILESASTNQTSMYLCASSFRGALDNQPQHFGDGTRLSIL.

About this clonotype: One end of the junction varies from germline; a read error may be responsible. J is TRBJ1-1 and V is TRBV12-3 or TRBV12-4, with D maybe TRBD1 (6 bases). This CDR3 has 14 residues. CDR3 nucleotides: TGTGCCAGCAGTTTTTTACAGGGTGGAACTGGAGCTTTCTTT. This sequence encodes CASSFLQGGTGAFF.

The J gene is TRBJ1-1, the V gene TRBV27; 9 bases align to TRBD1. The CDR3 is made up of 18 amino acids. The germline V gene encodes CDR1 MNHEY and CDR2 SMNVEV (reference sequence). Germline trimming cut 5 bases from V and 2 bases from J; bases unmatched to any gene: 15. CDR3 region: CASSNPARRQGVNTEAFF. The CDR3 bases are TGTGCCAGCAGTAACCCGGCGAGGAGACAGGGGGTTAACACTGAAGCTTTCTTT.

This clonotype was observed at least ten times. The chain uses TRBV7-9 and TRBJ2-3; D gene ambiguous. Trimming removed 4 bases at V and 0 bases at J, with 11 bases between. The germline CDR1 and CDR2 sequences are SEHNR and FQNEAQ (reference sequence). The CDR3 loop spans 15 amino acids. The CDR3 is CASSSWTGSTDTQYF. DNA of the CDR3: TGTGCCAGCAGCTCCTGGACCGGGAGCACAGATACGCAGTATTTT.

V is TRBV6-6 and J is TRBJ2-3; TRBD2 matches 9 bases. The CDR3 runs 17 residues. J gave up 1 base and V 5 bases, and 10 bases lay outside the gene matches. CDR1 is MNHNY and CDR2 is SVGAGI in the germline V gene (reference sequence). In DNA, the CDR3 is TGTGCCAGCAGTGGACCGTCCGAGCGGGAGGGCACAGATACGCAGTATTTT. Protein sequence: CASSGPSEREGTDTQYF.

The chain carries TRBV13 and TRBJ2-5; D unclear. Trimming removed 0 bases from V and 2 bases from J, with 10 bases in between. Germline CDR1 reads PRHDT; CDR2 reads FYEKMQ (reference sequence). The CDR3 is made up of 15 amino acids. The CDR3 coding sequence is TGTGCCAGCAGCTTAGGCGTGGGCCTTCAAGAGACCCAGTACTTC. Its protein is CASSLGVGLQETQYF.

Concerning this clonotype itself: The germline gene is not matched at one end of the junction; a read error may be the cause. The genes are TRBV4-1 and TRBJ1-1, with TRBD1 matching over 7 bases. The CDR3 covers 17 residues. Germline CDR1 is MGHRA and CDR2 is YSYEKL. CDR3 residues: CASSQAGDSDMNSEAFF. DNA of the CDR3: TGCGCCAGCAGCCAGGCGGGGGACAGTGATATGAACTCTGAAGCTTTCTTT.

The chain has TRBV2 and TRBJ2-7; no firm D call. V lost 7 bases, J lost 6 bases, and 16 bases lay in between. The CDR3 totals 13 residues. The germline V gene has CDR1 SNHLY and CDR2 FYNNEI. The CDR3 DNA reads TGTGCCAGCAACGAAGGGATCTCCCTCGAGCAGTACTTC. Its protein product is CASNEGISLEQYF.

V is TRBV6-5 and J is TRBJ2-1; TRBD2 aligns across 8 bases. With V trimmed by 2 bases and J by 9 bases, 9 bases remained unmatched. Germline values: CDR1 MNHEY, CDR2 SVGAGI. The CDR3 runs to 15 residues. CDR3 coding DNA: TGTGCCAGCAGTTACACGGGGGGGGTATATGGTGAGCAGTTCTTC. This encodes CASSYTGGVYGEQFF.

This clonotype was seen many times. The chain links TRBV6-5 to TRBJ1-1; D is perhaps TRBD1 (6 bases). Trimming stripped 2 bases from V and 0 bases from J, with 7 bases between. The CDR3 is 14 residues long. Germline assignment: CDR1 MNHEY and CDR2 SVGAGI. CDR3 in DNA: TGTGCCAGCAGTTACACAGGGTTGAACACTGAAGCTTTCTTT. It yields the protein CASSYTGLNTEAFF.

In its sample, this clonotype was seen many times. The chain recombines TRBV20-1 with TRBJ2-2; 7 bases are shared with TRBD1. In germline, CDR1 is DFQATT, CDR2 SNEGSKA (reference sequence). Trimming took 5 bases from V and 4 from J; bases not matched to a gene: 1. The CDR3 has 12 amino acids. In nucleotides, the CDR3 is TGCAGTGCTCCAGGGGGCACCGGGGAGCTGTTTTTT. It specifies CSAPGGTGELFF.

This clonotype was picked up a small number of times. The rearrangement joins TRBV19 to TRBJ2-3; maybe TRBD2 (6 bases). Trimming shortened V by 5 bases and J by 6 bases, and 18 bases separated the two germline ends. The CDR3 is made up of 15 amino acids. Germline values: CDR1 LNHDA, CDR2 SQIVND (reference sequence). The CDR3: CASSEGLRFGDTQYF. CDR3 bases: TGTGCCAGTAGTGAGGGACTTCGTTTTGGGGATACGCAGTATTTT.

This clonotype was recorded many times. The CDR3 loop is CASSFPSGVGAEAFF. CDR3 sequence (DNA): TGTGCCAGCAGCTTTCCGAGTGGTGTAGGAGCTGAAGCTTTCTTT. The chain carries TRBV6-6 and TRBJ1-1; D is unclear. V dropped 6 bases and J dropped 6 bases, with 20 bases sitting between them. This CDR3 comprises 15 residues. The V gene's germline CDR1 is MNHNY and CDR2 SVGAGI (reference sequence).

Points on this clonotype: The junction departs from germline at one end; a sequencing error may be responsible. The rearrangement joins TRBV4-2 to TRBJ2-7, with no clear D. Germline assignment: CDR1 LGHNA and CDR2 YNFKEQ. The CDR3 sequence is 15 residues long. CDR3 protein: CASSQDWDSTYGQYF. As DNA, the CDR3 is TGTGCCAGCAGCCAAGATTGGGATAGCACCTACGGGCAGTACTTC.

Notes on this clonotype: A read error may explain this, as a much larger clone is one base away. The chain has TRBV9 and TRBJ2-2; TRBD2 matches 11 bases. This CDR3 has 17 amino acids. CDR1 is SGDLS, CDR2 YYNGEE, per germline. The chain's CDR3 is CASNPGTSGPNTGGLFF. In DNA, the CDR3 is TGTGCCAGCAATCCGGGGACTAGCGGACCGAACACCGGGGGGCTGTTTTTT. Complete variable domain (other parts from reference TRBV9 and TRBJ2-2): DSGVTQTPKHLITATGQRVTLRCSPRSGDLSVYWYQQSLDQGLQFLIQYYNGEERAKGNILERFSAQQFPDLHSELNLSSLELGDSALYFCASNPGTSGPNTGGLFFGEGSRLTVL.

The chain combines TRBV18 with TRBJ2-7; D is possibly TRBD1 (6 bases). Germline V gene lookup returns CDR1 KGHSH and CDR2 LQKENI. This CDR3 spans 13 amino acids. The V and J ends lost 0 bases and 4 bases respectively, with 7 bases between them. For the CDR3, the DNA is TGTGCCAGCTCACCACCAGACAGGTACGAGCAGTACTTC. Residues: CASSPPDRYEQYF. Full variable domain (remainder filled in from reference TRBV18 and TRBJ2-7): NAGVMQNPRHLVRRRGQEARLRCSPMKGHSHVYWYRQLPEEGLKFMVYLQKENIIDESGMPKERFSAEFPKEGPSILRIQQVVRGDSAAYFCASSPPDRYEQYFGPGTRLTVT.

To note about this clonotype: Possible read error: a much larger clone is one base away. The chain couples TRBV12-3 or TRBV12-4 to TRBJ2-3; D ambiguous. Trimming took off 6 bases at V and 3 bases at J, with 10 bases between the two ends. The CDR3 totals 13 residues. The CDR3 coding sequence is TGTGCCAGCAGCCGAGTGAGAACAGATACGCAGTATTTT. Its protein product is CASSRVRTDTQYF.